A selection of T cell receptor beta chains follows, all from one sample in a study of PD-1 blockade in classical Hodgkin lymphoma. Repertoires were generated with immunoSEQ multiplex PCR, while TCRdb's copy carries only in-frame clones and drops some. The sample lists approximately 8,400 clones; around 84% were seen once. The material sequenced was CD8+ T cells from blood, taken before the fourth cycle of nivolumab. These receptors were taken from a human donor with classical Hodgkin lymphoma. Both conserved end residues are trimmed from each CDR3. D genes are given only for firm matches.

-	TRBV28	TRBJ1-5	ASRIQGLNQPQH
-	TRBV29-1	TRBJ1-1	SAEGRDEVAEAF
-	TRBV11-2	TRBJ2-1	ASTQGLSREQF
TRBD2	TRBV5-4	TRBJ2-1	ASSWLAGNEGEQF
-	TRBV4-1	TRBJ1-2	ASSPVQDEFFYGYT
-	TRBV11-1	TRBJ2-5	ASSPPDAWETQY
-	TRBV7-9	TRBJ2-5	ASSLDPSETQY
-	TRBV4-1	TRBJ1-1	ASSQDHGHEAF
TRBD1	TRBV29-1	TRBJ1-1	SVGGGGFSSTEAF
-	TRBV6-1	TRBJ1-4	ASSDVGTAVNEKLF
-	TRBV11-2	TRBJ1-4	ASSLVAAPNEKLF
TRBD1	TRBV19	TRBJ2-3	ASSTEDRVTDTQY
-	TRBV18	TRBJ2-3	ASSPAIGRTDTQY
TRBD1	TRBV7-9	TRBJ1-2	ASSSGQPLGYGYT
-	TRBV5-1	TRBJ2-7	ASSKGTEQY
-	TRBV15	TRBJ1-4	ATSRDRAINEKLF
-	TRBV19	TRBJ2-7	ASSIRPTGSEQY
-	TRBV7-1	TRBJ2-1	ASSLFPRASPAVYNEQF
-	TRBV30	TRBJ1-1	AWSPGTEAF
-	TRBV6-1	TRBJ1-1	ASSEERFIGNTEAF
-	TRBV6-6	TRBJ2-7	ASSYSGPEGGHEQY
-	TRBV4-1	TRBJ1-1	ASSQVAGTEAF
TRBD2	TRBV5-1	TRBJ2-3	ASSPRTSRYTDTQY
-	TRBV5-6	TRBJ1-6	ASNSEGGLNSPLH
-	TRBV27	TRBJ1-5	ASGRKNSNQPQH
TRBD2	TRBV5-8	TRBJ2-5	ASSLGQRDHQETQY
TRBD2	TRBV4-1	TRBJ2-5	ASSQSGSLAGGQTQY
TRBD2	TRBV4-2	TRBJ2-7	ASSLHSGNTYEQY
TRBD1	TRBV27	TRBJ1-2	ASSLSQGANYGYT
-	TRBV27	TRBJ1-1	ASRLGGTLEAF
-	TRBV14	TRBJ1-3	ASSQDGEPPGNTIY
-	TRBV9	TRBJ1-2	ASSVDTPNYGYT
-	TRBV6-1	TRBJ2-7	ASSELPQHYEQY
-	TRBV28	TRBJ1-5	ASSWPGHRNQPQH
-	TRBV29-1	TRBJ1-2	SVESYGYT
TRBD2	TRBV29-1	TRBJ2-7	SVEVYGGNYEQY
TRBD1	TRBV19	TRBJ1-5	ASSSWTGGRPGNQPQH